These 9 T cell receptor beta chains were sequenced from one sample in a study of blood T cell repertoires in COVID-19. TCRdb's table, derived via immunoSEQ multiplex PCR, lists solely in-frame clones and lacks some. The table records tens of thousands of clones, 75% to 95% of them present only once. Material for sequencing was peripheral blood. The receptors were gathered from a man aged 50-60 years with active COVID-19.

This clone appeared once. This chain joins TRBV27 and TRBJ1-1, with D unresolved. This CDR3 contains 14 residues. Germline CDR1 MNHEY, CDR2 SMNVEV (reference sequence). Trimming removed 3 bases from V and 2 bases from J, with 10 bases in between. CDR3 protein: CASSLGVANTEAFF. CDR3 nucleotide sequence: TGTGCCAGCAGTTTGGGCGTTGCCAACACTGAAGCTTTCTTT.

The chain carries TRBV18 and TRBJ2-1, with 10 bases aligning to TRBD2. The CDR3 consists of 18 residues. V lost 2 bases and J lost 7; bases outside the gene matches: 14. From germline, CDR1 is KGHSH and CDR2 LQKENI. CDR3 in DNA: TGTGCCAGCTCACCAGTCATAGGAATTAGCGGGAGGTCGAATGAGCAGTTCTTC. Protein: CASSPVIGISGRSNEQFF.

The genes are TRBV4-1 and TRBJ2-5; TRBD2 matches at 10 bases. Germline V gene data show CDR1 as MGHRA and CDR2 as YSYEKL. V lost 2 bases to trimming and J lost 5 bases; unmatched junction nucleotides: 8. The length of the CDR3 is 16 residues. CDR3 residues: CASSQSQRGGAETQYF. The CDR3 coding sequence is TGCGCCAGCAGCCAAAGCCAGCGGGGGGGCGCCGAGACCCAGTACTTC.

The chain couples TRBV12-3 or TRBV12-4 to TRBJ2-1; 11 nucleotides match TRBD2. The CDR3 sequence is 13 residues long. V shed 7 bases and J 7 bases; nucleotides not matched to a gene: 3. The DNA for the CDR3 is TGTGCCAGCACCCGGACTAGCGGGAATGAGCAGTTCTTC. Translating gives CASTRTSGNEQFF.

This rearrangement joins TRBV5-4 to TRBJ2-5; D remains ambiguous. The length of the CDR3 is 11 residues. Germline lookup yields CDR1 SGHNT and CDR2 YYREEE (reference sequence). The germline V and J ends were trimmed by 4 bases and 2 bases, with 3 bases remaining between them. The CDR3 coding sequence is TGTGCCAGCAGCCGTCAAGAGACCCAGTACTTC. The encoded protein is CASSRQETQYF.

The gene calls are TRBV5-1 and TRBJ1-2; 7 nucleotides agree with TRBD1. V gave up 4 bases and J gave up 0 bases; unmatched junction bases: 9. The length of the CDR3 is 16 residues. Germline V CDR1 and CDR2: SGHRS, YFSETQ. CDR3 residues: CASSPGTVQTNYGYTF. The DNA for the CDR3 is TGCGCCAGCAGCCCTGGGACAGTCCAAACTAACTATGGCTACACCTTC.

The CDR3 reads CASSLEAGGVWDTQYF. CDR3 bases: TGCGCCAGCAGCTTGGAAGCGGGAGGAGTCTGGGATACGCAGTATTTT. The V call is TRBV5-1, the J call TRBJ2-3, with TRBD2 identical over 9 bases. Germline V gives CDR1 SGHRS, CDR2 YFSETQ. V trimming: 0 bases; J trimming: 6 bases; junction bases outside the gene matches: 8. The CDR3 is made up of 16 amino acids.

V gene TRBV10-3 combines with J gene TRBJ1-5; D remains ambiguous. This CDR3 comprises 13 residues. The germline V gene encodes CDR1 ENHRY and CDR2 SYGVKD. Trimming took 2 bases from V and 4 from J, leaving 6 bases between them. CDR3 nucleotide sequence: TGTGCCATCAGTGAGGGGGAGAATCAGCCCCAGCATTTT. As protein: CAISEGENQPQHF.

The J gene is TRBJ2-7, the V gene TRBV5-4; 12 bases line up with TRBD1. Germline-derived CDR1 and CDR2 are SGHNT and YYREEE (reference sequence). J lost 5 bases, V lost 4 bases, and 10 bases had no gene match. There are 16 residues in the CDR3. Here the CDR3 reads CASSDRLGQGAHEQYF. CDR3 DNA: TGTGCCAGCAGCGACCGACTGGGACAGGGGGCCCACGAGCAGTACTTC.